This T cell receptor (beta chain) was captured in a study of T cell responses to AZD1222 COVID-19 vaccine. Regarding the study as a whole: Reportedly, nearly half the spike-specific TCRs target unmutated variant regions. Sampled repertoires all dated from after the peak T cell response. The donor group comprised mostly white British people and more females; the analysis possibly underestimated clonal diversity.

CDR1 and CDR2 from the germline V gene are KGHSH and LQKENI. This CDR3 is 14 amino acids long. Losses at the gene ends were 3 bases for V and 14 bases for J; bases not matched to a gene: 11. TCRdb keeps only in-frame clones here, not all; method: immunoSEQ multiplex PCR. The sample carries 150,000 to 200,000 clones, about 91% recorded once. As concerns this clone: Its target is unknown.

The receptor's source is an adult who received the AZD1222 COVID-19 vaccine. The chain uses TRBV18 and TRBJ2-3; the match to TRBD2 covers 10 bases. The sequencing used peripheral blood, collected 28 days after the second AZD1222 dose. The CDR3 protein is CASSPGASGSPGYF. The DNA of the CDR3 is TGTGCCAGCTCACCCGGGGCTAGCGGGAGTCCGGGGTATTTT.